These 3 T cell receptor beta chains were all obtained from the same sample, sequenced in a study of T cell repertoires in cytomegalovirus infection. TCRdb passed the reads through MiXCR, listing each CDR3 protein once. There are some 450,000 distinct CDR3 sequences in the sample; 25% to 40% occur only once, and roughly 13% lies in the top ten. Specimen: PBMCs. Receptors were obtained from a human donor in good health (CMV status not recorded). Some clones in this sample may be carry-over from other donors' samples.

The chain recombines TRBV28 with TRBJ2-3; D is unresolved. The CDR3 covers 17 residues. V shed 6 bases and J shed 2 bases, with 21 bases lying between them. CDR1 is MDHEN, CDR2 SYDVKM, per germline. CDR3 nucleotides: TGTGCCAGCAGATCCATCCGCTCCCCCGTTTTCACAGATACGCAGTATTTT. Translated: CASRSIRSPVFTDTQYF.

This clonotype was recorded at least ten times. This chain joins TRBV19 and TRBJ1-3; D unclear. The germline gives CDR1 LNHDA, CDR2 SQIVND (reference sequence). Trimming pared 7 bases from V and 1 base from J, leaving 11 bases between. CDR3 length: 14 amino acids. The CDR3 spells CASNEPGSGNTIYF. The CDR3 nucleotides are TGTGCCAGTAACGAGCCGGGGTCTGGAAACACCATATATTTT.

The chain combines TRBV6-6 with TRBJ2-5; tentative D call: TRBD2 (6 bases). Germline CDR1 MNHNY, CDR2 SVGAGI (reference sequence). CDR3 length: 14 amino acids. V was clipped by 2 bases and J by 2 bases, with 9 bases between them. The CDR3 coding sequence is TGTGCCAGCAGTTACGAACGGGGGCAAGAGACCCAGTACTTC. Translation: CASSYERGQETQYF.